This T cell receptor beta chain is drawn from a study of Ad26.COV2.S vaccination and SARS-CoV-2 variants (dated by TCRdb to about 2021). As for the study more broadly: Vaccine-arm donors came from COV1001, a multicentre, randomized, double-blind, placebo-controlled phase I-IIa trial of Ad26.COV2.S in healthy adults. Trial participants were randomized into five groups of five, in which low-dose or high-dose Ad26.COV2.S was given once or twice, or placebo was given on both occasions. A total of roughly 30 samples were included in the TCR-sequenced set, comprising around 19 Ad26.COV2.S vaccine recipients, 5 placebo recipients and 8 SARS-CoV-2 convalescent individuals. Investigators remained blinded to trial group allocation during experiments and outcome assessment. Ad26.COV2.S was administered intramuscularly at 5 x 10^10 or 1 x 10^11 viral particles, either as a single shot or as two shots given 56 days apart. TCRbeta repertoire sequencing was used to assess the specificity and breadth of SARS-CoV-2-reactive T cell receptors after Ad26.COV2.S vaccination. The investigation overall reported the following: After vaccination, spike-specific CD8+ and CD4+ T cell responses were reported to show substantial breadth. It was noted by the authors that total T cell responses may have been underestimated by the TCR breadth and depth analyses. Comparable non-spike TCR breadth was observed between vaccine and placebo recipients, consistent with only spike being contained in the vaccine. The study lacked the statistical power to compare responses across vaccine doses or regimens. Compared with placebo recipients, Ad26.COV2.S recipients showed higher spike-specific TCR breadth (P = 0.0014).

The treatment or condition tag for this specimen amounts to: some 20 received Ad26.COV2.S at low or high dose, single or two shots; roughly five received placebo; per-sample allocation not given. For vaccine and placebo recipients, the sequenced repertoires came from samples collected on day 63 after the first injection. Cohort 1b enrolled about two dozen adults aged 18-55 years at a single site in Boston, USA, between 29 July and 7 August 2020. As a vaccine, Ad26.COV2.S was a replication-incompetent adenovirus type 26 vector that expressed a prefusion-stabilized SARS-CoV-2 spike protein derived from the original Wuhan strain. CDR1 and CDR2, looked up from the germline V gene (reference sequence), are SGHAT and FQDESV. Including cysteine and phenylalanine, the CDR3 has 15 amino acids. Only CDR3 DNA is held: 45 bases, read in frame from base 1. V is reduced by 0 bases and J by 6 bases, leaving a spacing of 12 bases between them.

Details on this clone: This clone's antigen is unknown. No quality values exist for individual bases; no much larger clone is one base distant.

The immunoSEQ Assay was the method used to sequence TCRbeta CDR3 regions. After extraction, genomic DNA underwent amplification by bias-controlled multiplex PCR, followed by high-throughput sequencing. The study's processing was this. To quantify the absolute abundance of each unique TCRbeta CDR3 region, sequences were collapsed and filtered. T cell fraction was estimated by normalizing TCRbeta template counts to usable DNA, with usable DNA measured through amplification of reference genes found in all nucleated cells. Repertoire TCRs were annotated as SARS-CoV-2-specific by exact matching of V gene, CDR3 amino acid sequence and J gene to a known reactive TCR set. The reference SARS-CoV-2 TCR set came from MIRA and was filtered for enrichment in COVID-19-positive ImmuneCODE repertoires, removing public or cross-reactive TCRs. Using the MIRA antigens, annotated TCRs were further analysed by specific ORF or by position within an ORF. Breadth was defined as annotated unique rearrangements over total unique productive rearrangements; depth was the summed frequency of those rearrangements. Two-sided Wilcoxon rank-sum tests were used to compare TCR breadth between groups. Not all clones reach the TCRdb copy of this immuneACCESS table, which keeps in-frame sequences only. Checked studies attribute under half of the gap to unresolved V genes and leave the rest unexplained. From that table come the V and J calls and clone size; the DNA was used to work out D and trimming. This sample gives more than 250,000 clones in total; approximately 87% of them show up just once. The ten largest make up less than 3.5% of the sample.

This sequence originates from a person aged 18-60 years who received the Ad26.COV2.S COVID-19 vaccine or a placebo. The chain is made from TRBV11-1 and TRBJ2-1, with no reliable assignment of the D segment. The sample was peripheral blood, taken in a trial of Ad26.COV2.S vaccine versus placebo. The bases are TGTGCCAGCAGCTTAGCGACGGGTTTTAGCAATGAGCAGTTCTTC. This sequence encodes CASSLATGFSNEQFF.